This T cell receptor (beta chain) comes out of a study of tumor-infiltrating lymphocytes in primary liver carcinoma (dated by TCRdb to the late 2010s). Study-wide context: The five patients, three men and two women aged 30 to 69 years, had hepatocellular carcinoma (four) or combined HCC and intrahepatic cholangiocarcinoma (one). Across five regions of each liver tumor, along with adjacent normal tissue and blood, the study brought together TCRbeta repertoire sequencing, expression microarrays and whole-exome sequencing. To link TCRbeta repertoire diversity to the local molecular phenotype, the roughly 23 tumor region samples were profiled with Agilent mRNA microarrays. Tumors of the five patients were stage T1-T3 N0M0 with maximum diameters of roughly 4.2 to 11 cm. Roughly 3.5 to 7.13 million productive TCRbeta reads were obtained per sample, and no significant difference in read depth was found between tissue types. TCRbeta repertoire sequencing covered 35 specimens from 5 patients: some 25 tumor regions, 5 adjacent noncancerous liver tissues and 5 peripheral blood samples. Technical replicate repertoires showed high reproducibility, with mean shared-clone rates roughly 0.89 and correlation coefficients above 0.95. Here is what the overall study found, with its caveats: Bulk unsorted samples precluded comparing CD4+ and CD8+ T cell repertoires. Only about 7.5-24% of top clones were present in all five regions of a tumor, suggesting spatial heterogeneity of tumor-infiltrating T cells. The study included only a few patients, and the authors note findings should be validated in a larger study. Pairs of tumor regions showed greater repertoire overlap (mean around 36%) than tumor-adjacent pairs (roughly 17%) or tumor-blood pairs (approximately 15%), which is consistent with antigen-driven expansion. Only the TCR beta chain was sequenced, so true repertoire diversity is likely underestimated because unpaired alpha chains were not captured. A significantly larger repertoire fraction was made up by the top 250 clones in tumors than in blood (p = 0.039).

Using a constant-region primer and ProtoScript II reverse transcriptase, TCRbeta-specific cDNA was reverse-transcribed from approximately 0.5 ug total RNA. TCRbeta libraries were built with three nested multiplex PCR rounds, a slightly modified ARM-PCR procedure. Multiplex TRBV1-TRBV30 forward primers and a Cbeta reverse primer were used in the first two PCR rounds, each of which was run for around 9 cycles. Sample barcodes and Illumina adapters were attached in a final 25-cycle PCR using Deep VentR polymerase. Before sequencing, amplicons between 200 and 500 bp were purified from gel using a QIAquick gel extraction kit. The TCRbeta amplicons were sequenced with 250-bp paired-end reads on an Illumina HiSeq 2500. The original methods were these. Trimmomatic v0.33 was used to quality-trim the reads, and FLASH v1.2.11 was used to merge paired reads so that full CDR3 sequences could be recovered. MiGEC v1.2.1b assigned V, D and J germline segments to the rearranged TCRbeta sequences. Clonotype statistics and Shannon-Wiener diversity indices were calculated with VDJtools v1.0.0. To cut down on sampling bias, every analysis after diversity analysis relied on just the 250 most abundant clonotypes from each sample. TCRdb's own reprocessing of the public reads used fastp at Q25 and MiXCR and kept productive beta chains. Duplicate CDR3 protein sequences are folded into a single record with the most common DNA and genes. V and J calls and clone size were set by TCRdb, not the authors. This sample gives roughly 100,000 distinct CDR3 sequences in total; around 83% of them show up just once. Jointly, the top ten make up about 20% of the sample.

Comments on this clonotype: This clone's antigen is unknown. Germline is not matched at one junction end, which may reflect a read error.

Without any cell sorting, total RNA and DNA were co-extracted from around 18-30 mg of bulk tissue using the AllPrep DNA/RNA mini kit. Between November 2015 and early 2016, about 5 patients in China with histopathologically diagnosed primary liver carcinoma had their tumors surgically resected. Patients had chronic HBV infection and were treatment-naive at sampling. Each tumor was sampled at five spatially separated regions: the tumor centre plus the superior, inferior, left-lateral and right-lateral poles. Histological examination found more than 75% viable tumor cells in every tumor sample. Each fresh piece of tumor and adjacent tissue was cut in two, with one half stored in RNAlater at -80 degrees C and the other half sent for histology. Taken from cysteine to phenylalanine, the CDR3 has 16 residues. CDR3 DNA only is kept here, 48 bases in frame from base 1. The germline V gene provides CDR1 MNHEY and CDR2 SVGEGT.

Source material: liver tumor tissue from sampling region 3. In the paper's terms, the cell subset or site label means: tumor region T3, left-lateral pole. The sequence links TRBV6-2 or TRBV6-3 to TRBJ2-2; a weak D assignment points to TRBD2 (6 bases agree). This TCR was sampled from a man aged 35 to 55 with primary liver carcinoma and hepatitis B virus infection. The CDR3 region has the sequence CASTGGAVTNTGELLF. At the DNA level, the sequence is TGTGCCAGCACCGGCGGGGCGGTTACCAACACCGGGGAGCTGTTATTT.